One sample yielded the 20 T cell receptor beta chains listed below, sequenced in a study of cytomegalovirus exposure and HLA in healthy donors. PCR involved 60 Vbeta and 13 Jbeta primers. Profiling relied on immunoSEQ multiplex PCR, and the TCRdb table lists in-frame clones only, not all of them. The sample contains about 63,000 clones, approximately 79% of which appear only once. Sequencing input: PBMCs. These receptors originate from a woman in her 30s in good health and CMV-seronegative.

This clone was observed once. The chain couples TRBV4-3 to TRBJ2-1; TRBD2 aligns across 8 bases. This CDR3 contains 15 residues. After removal of 1 base from V and 7 bases from J, the junction contained 6 bases not matched to a gene. CDR1 is LGHNA, CDR2 YSLEER, per germline. CDR3 sequence reads: CASSQGLAMGNEQFF. Written as DNA, the CDR3 is TGCGCCAGCAGCCAAGGACTAGCGATGGGGAATGAGCAGTTCTTC.

There are a few counts of this clone. This chain links TRBV7-2 with TRBJ2-1, with TRBD2 matching 9 bases. V lost 4 bases to trimming and J lost 10 bases; unmatched junction nucleotides: 14. The germline gives CDR1 SGHTA, CDR2 FQGNSA. The CDR3 runs 16 residues. In DNA, the CDR3 is TGTGCCAGCAGCTATGCTGGGACTAGCCGAGTTAAAGAGCAGTTCTTC. This gives the protein CASSYAGTSRVKEQFF.

There are a few counts of this clone. The chain links TRBV6-5 to TRBJ2-3, with TRBD2 identical over 8 bases. Germline loops: CDR1 MNHEY, CDR2 SVGAGI. Unmatched junction bases numbered 8, after V lost 4 bases and J lost 2 bases. CDR3 size: 16 residues. The CDR3 nucleotides are TGTGCCAGCAGTTCCCTCGGGACTAGATTCACAGATACGCAGTATTTT. This translates into CASSSLGTRFTDTQYF.

The rearrangement links TRBV4-3 to TRBJ2-1; 8 nucleotides align to TRBD2. J was trimmed by 0 bases and V by 0 bases; bases with no gene match: 7. The CDR3 has 18 residues. Looked up from germline, CDR1 is LGHNA and CDR2 is YSLEER. In nucleotides, the CDR3 is TGCGCCAGCAGCCAAGATTTCGAGCGGGGGATCTCCTACAATGAGCAGTTCTTC. It translates to CASSQDFERGISYNEQFF.

This clone was seen more than once but under ten times. The chain recombines TRBV4-3 with TRBJ1-5; TRBD1 is a possible D gene (5 bases). Germline-derived CDR1 and CDR2 are LGHNA and YSLEER. This CDR3 region has 15 residues. V lost 4 bases, J lost 2 bases, and 12 bases lay in between. The CDR3, as DNA: TGCGCCAGCAGCCCTTGGCCGGGGGGCAATCAGCCCCAGCATTTT. This translates into CASSPWPGGNQPQHF.

J is TRBJ2-3 and V is TRBV9, with 9 bases that match TRBD2. The ends lost 0 bases at V and 4 bases at J; junction bases unmatched: 6. The CDR3 length is 16 residues. Germline assignment: CDR1 SGDLS and CDR2 YYNGEE. CDR3 DNA sequence: TGTGCCAGCAGCGTAGGAGGCGGGGGGGGATCAGATACGCAGTATTTT. This codes for CASSVGGGGGSDTQYF.

V is TRBV9 and J is TRBJ2-2; D might be TRBD1 (6 bases). Trimming pared 3 bases from V and 0 bases from J, leaving 9 bases between. CDR3 length: 15 amino acids. Germline CDR1 reads SGDLS; CDR2 reads YYNGEE. CDR3 bases: TGTGCCAGCAGCGAGGGGGACGCGAACACCGGGGAGCTGTTTTTT. Protein sequence: CASSEGDANTGELFF.

This clone was seen a few times. The chain couples TRBV7-2 to TRBJ1-1; D not resolved. The germline V and J ends were trimmed by 1 base and 11 bases, with 11 bases remaining between them. In germline, CDR1 is SGHTA, CDR2 FQGNSA. This CDR3 is 12 amino acids long. Here the CDR3 reads CASSLGGGYAFF. The CDR3 DNA reads as TGTGCCAGCAGCTTAGGCGGAGGGTATGCTTTCTTT.

This clone was detected a few times. The rearrangement joins TRBV5-6 to TRBJ1-6; 10 bases are shared with TRBD1. CDR1 is SGHDT, CDR2 YYEEEE, per germline. The J segment lost 10 bases and the V segment lost 2 bases, leaving 6 bases of the junction unmatched. The CDR3 sequence is 15 residues long. CDR3 in amino acids: CASSFGTGERSPLHF. Written as DNA, the CDR3 is TGTGCCAGCAGCTTCGGGACAGGGGAACGCTCACCCCTCCACTTT.

This chain joins TRBV18 and TRBJ1-2, with D uncertain. Germline CDR1 and CDR2: KGHSH and LQKENI. The CDR3 sequence is 17 residues long. V lost 3 bases, J lost 5 bases, and 22 bases lay in between. The CDR3 region has the DNA TGTGCCAGCTCACCGCAGGCGGGAGGAGTTCCTCCTTATGGCTACACCTTC. It specifies CASSPQAGGVPPYGYTF.

The rearrangement links TRBV6-5 to TRBJ1-2, with a possible D match to TRBD1 (6 bases). Trimming left V 7 bases short and J 4 bases short, with 13 bases between. CDR1 MNHEY and CDR2 SVGAGI come from the germline V gene. The CDR3 loop spans 13 amino acids. CDR3 nucleotides: TGTGCCAGCACCGACAGGCAGGGCTATGGCTACACCTTC. This translates into CASTDRQGYGYTF.

The chain couples TRBV5-4 to TRBJ2-3; a weak D match, TRBD1 (5 bases). The V gene lost 1 base and the J gene lost 2 bases, with 11 bases spanning the gap. The CDR3 totals 15 residues. Germline loops: CDR1 SGHNT, CDR2 YYREEE (reference sequence). CDR3 DNA: TGTGCCAGCAGCTTGTCTGAACAGGTCACAGATACGCAGTATTTT. This translates into CASSLSEQVTDTQYF.

This clone was observed a handful of times. This sequence joins TRBV19 and TRBJ1-6, with a possible D match to TRBD1 (5 bases). This CDR3 is built from 16 residues. From germline, CDR1 is LNHDA and CDR2 SQIVND (reference sequence). Trimming left V 1 base short and J 4 bases short, with 11 bases between. The CDR3 spells CASSIGLGPYNSPLHF. The CDR3, as DNA: TGTGCCAGTAGTATAGGGTTGGGGCCGTATAATTCACCCCTCCACTTT.

This chain uses TRBV13 with TRBJ1-2, with TRBD1 matching over 7 bases. This CDR3 region has 16 residues. V lost 0 bases and J lost 4; bases outside the gene matches: 8. CDR1 is PRHDT and CDR2 is FYEKMQ in the germline V gene (reference sequence). CDR3 sequence (DNA): TGTGCCAGCAGCTTAGGGCCGACAGGGCTAATCTATGGCTACACCTTC. Translating it yields CASSLGPTGLIYGYTF. The variable domain in full, with the rest retrieved from reference TRBV13 and TRBJ1-2, is AAGVIQSPRHLIKEKRETATLKCYPIPRHDTVYWYQQGPGQDPQFLISFYEKMQSDKGSIPDRFSAQQFSDYHSELNMSSLELGDSALYFCASSLGPTGLIYGYTFGSGTRLTVV.

V and J are TRBV27 and TRBJ1-2; the D is unclear. V lost 2 bases and J lost 0, with 10 bases in between. This CDR3 is 15 amino acids long. The germline CDR1 and CDR2 sequences are MNHEY and SMNVEV (reference sequence). The CDR3 here is CASSLLPPSNYGYTF. CDR3 coding DNA: TGTGCCAGCAGTTTACTACCCCCTTCTAACTATGGCTACACCTTC.

The rearrangement uses TRBV19 and TRBJ1-2, with 8 bases matching TRBD1. Germline assignment: CDR1 LNHDA and CDR2 SQIVND (reference sequence). There are 15 residues in the CDR3. V trimming: 5 bases; J trimming: 5 bases; junction bases outside the gene matches: 10. CDR3 sequence (DNA): TGTGCCAGTAGTCCTGAGAGGACAGGGTGGTATGGCTACACCTTC. Translating gives CASSPERTGWYGYTF.

This clone was observed once. The V call is TRBV4-3, the J call TRBJ2-1; the match to TRBD2 covers 8 bases. The germline CDR1 and CDR2 sequences are LGHNA and YSLEER. Losses at the gene ends were 0 bases for V and 0 bases for J; bases not matched to a gene: 4. This CDR3 is 17 amino acids long. Here the CDR3 reads CASSQDLSGASYNEQFF. In DNA form, the CDR3 reads TGCGCCAGCAGCCAAGACCTTAGCGGGGCCTCCTACAATGAGCAGTTCTTC.

The chain combines TRBV18 with TRBJ1-5; 7 nucleotides align to TRBD1. J was trimmed by 5 bases and V by 0 bases; bases with no gene match: 1. The CDR3 sequence is 14 residues long. Per germline, CDR1 KGHSH and CDR2 LQKENI. The CDR3 bases are TGTGCCAGCTCACCACCAGGGGGCCATCAGCCCCAGCATTTT. It encodes CASSPPGGHQPQHF.

CDR3 nucleotide sequence: TGTGCCAGTAGTACCCCCTTAAACACTGAAGCTTTCTTT. It codes for CASSTPLNTEAFF. This sequence joins TRBV19 and TRBJ1-1; D gene unclear. Germline CDR1 is LNHDA and CDR2 is SQIVND (reference sequence). The CDR3 totals 13 residues. Trimming stripped 4 bases from V and 2 bases from J, with 8 bases between.

J is TRBJ1-1 and V is TRBV27, with a tentative D call TRBD1 (5 bases). The germline CDR1 and CDR2 sequences are MNHEY and SMNVEV (reference sequence). V shed 3 bases and J shed 1 base, with 18 bases lying between them. This CDR3 comprises 17 residues. The CDR3: CASSLYWGGVGNTEAFF. The CDR3, as DNA: TGTGCCAGCAGTTTGTACTGGGGGGGGGTCGGGAACACTGAAGCTTTCTTT.